This TCR beta chain was sequenced in a study of response to subunit inactivated influenza vaccine. This clonotype has only a few counts. TCRdb recomputed calls from the RT-PCR reads with MiXCR, one row per CDR3 protein. The sample has 550,000 to 650,000 distinct CDR3 sequences, around 11% seen once. Sequencing used PBMCs from blood, obtained on the day of vaccination. The receptor comes from a man aged 50-60 years who received an inactivated influenza vaccine.

CDR3 DNA sequence: TGTGCCAGCTCACCACCGAGCGGGGGAGGTAGGAATGAGCAGTTCTTC. Translation: CASSPPSGGGRNEQFF. The chain couples TRBV18 to TRBJ2-1; TRBD2 agrees at 8 bases. Germline assignment: CDR1 KGHSH and CDR2 LQKENI. V lost 0 bases and J lost 7; bases outside the gene matches: 8. The CDR3 totals 16 residues.